The clone carrying this TCR beta chain was seen a handful of times. This sample is part of a study of blood T cell repertoires in COVID-19. Study context: The study drew acute and convalescent COVID-19 samples from the United States, Italy and Spain. In each case, the material was cDNA or gDNA derived from T cells, B-cell-depleted T cells, or PBMCs.

This CDR3 contains 14 residues. Germline V CDR1 and CDR2: KGHSH, LQKENI. V lost 2 bases to trimming and J lost 0 bases, with 6 bases between them. Per the study methods: Reference gene primer amplification gave estimated nucleated cell counts. Measured with immunoSEQ multiplex PCR; TCRdb has only the in-frame clones, and not every one. The DNA was the basis for D and trimming; V, J and clone size are from that table. The sample consists of approximately 120,000 clones, approximately 77% of them appearing once. This receptor was taken from an elderly man with acute or convalescent COVID-19. The chain recombines TRBV18 with TRBJ2-3; D ambiguous. The sample taken for sequencing was peripheral blood. The CDR3: CASSPSVSTDTQYF. The CDR3 DNA reads TGTGCCAGCTCACCATCCGTAAGCACAGATACGCAGTATTTT.